This T cell receptor beta chain emerged from a study of Tregs in tolerant kidney transplant recipients. Findings and caveats of the study: This study did not directly address biological reproducibility. Tolerant patients' donor-specific Tregs expanded beyond overall Tregs, suggesting antigen-driven growth.

Unstimulated regulatory T cells (CD4+CD25+CD127-), CD4+CD25- non-regulatory cells, CD4 and CD8 cells were FACS-sorted from thawed PBMCs. An overnight rest at 37°C with about 200 IU/ml IL-2 preceded regulatory T cell sorting from thawed PBMCs. Trimming left V 3 bases short and J 5 bases short, with 17 bases between. This CDR3 contains 15 residues. Germline lookup yields CDR1 SGHNT and CDR2 YYREEE (reference sequence). As concerns this clone: Its matching antigen is unknown.

Libraries were prepared by immunoSEQ multiplex PCR; TCRdb keeps only in-frame clonotypes and omits some of them. The data show 50,000 to 80,000 clones, with 95% to 98% seen just once and approximately 0.34% held by the top ten. The chain is built from TRBV5-4 and TRBJ2-5; D is possibly TRBD2 (7 bases). Here the sequenced sample was Tregs from blood, taken before the transplant. The TCR sequence derives from a human donor who received a combined kidney and bone marrow transplant. The CDR3 sequence: CASSSPKGGGETQYF. DNA of the CDR3: TGTGCCAGCAGCTCGCCGAAGGGGGGGGGTGAGACCCAGTACTTC.